These T cell receptor beta chains were read from a single sample in a study of T-cell reconstitution after alpha-beta-depleted transplantation in children. TCRdb re-called the PCR reads with MiXCR, one entry per CDR3 protein. The repertoire consists of hundreds of thousands of distinct CDR3 sequences, with 20% to 25% occurring once and the leading ten covering around an eighth. The specimen comprised PBMCs, mostly from graft donor cells, sampled 360 days after TCRalphabeta/CD19-depleted stem cell transplant. The source of these receptors is a boy in the first two years of life who had a stem cell transplant for acute myeloid leukemia, so the T cells may come from the graft donor. Both conserved end residues are part of each CDR3. The order of the fields is J gene, V gene, D gene, clone size, CDR3 DNA, CDR3 protein. D genes are given only for firm matches. Part of the rows lack a size; the others show once, few, many or a class for expanded clones.

TRBJ1-1 | TRBV21-1 | . | few | TGTGCCAGCAGCAAAGTGGTGCACGGAATGAACACTGAAGCTTTCTTT | CASSKVVHGMNTEAFF
TRBJ2-7 | TRBV27 | . | . | TGTGCCAGCAGCCGGTCGGGCTTCCTCTACGAGCAGTACTTC | CASSRSGFLYEQYF
TRBJ2-2 | TRBV20-1 | TRBD1 | . | TGCAGTGCTAGTGGGGGGACAGGGGGCAACACCGGGGAGCTGTTTTTT | CSASGGTGGNTGELFF
TRBJ2-2 | TRBV29-1 | . | . | TGCAGCGTTGCGAGTCTTACAAACACCGGGGAGCTGTTTTTT | CSVASLTNTGELFF
TRBJ2-3 | TRBV24-1 | TRBD1 | . | TGTGCCACCAGTGATCCGGGACAGGGAGGGGATACGCAGTATTTT | CATSDPGQGGDTQYF
TRBJ2-7 | TRBV20-1 | TRBD1 | many | TGCAGTGCAGGACAGGGGAGGCCCTACGAGCAGTACTTC | CSAGQGRPYEQYF
TRBJ1-4 | TRBV15 | . | few | TGTGCCACCAGCAGAGATCTCGCCGCGGCTAATGAAAAACTGTTTTTT | CATSRDLAAANEKLFF
TRBJ2-5 | TRBV15 | . | . | TGTGCCACCAGCAGAGAAACAGGGACCCAGTACTTC | CATSRETGTQYF
TRBJ2-4 | TRBV20-1 | TRBD2 | . | TGCAGTGCTTCCCGTGGGCTAGCGGGGGGAGGAGCCAAAAACATTCAGTACTTC | CSASRGLAGGGAKNIQYF
TRBJ2-7 | TRBV20-1 | TRBD1 | few | TGCAGTGCTAGAGACCCGGGACAGGCCTCCTACGAGCAGTACTTC | CSARDPGQASYEQYF
TRBJ2-2 | TRBV20-1 | . | . | TGCAGTGCTAGATCGGCCACCGGGGAGCTGTTTTTT | CSARSATGELFF
TRBJ1-1 | TRBV6-1 | TRBD1 | . | TGTGCCAGCAGTCGACAGGGAGGAAAAACTGAAGCTTTCTTT | CASSRQGGKTEAFF
TRBJ2-5 | TRBV24-1 | . | . | TGTGCCACCAGTGATAGTTCCCCAGGGGTATGGGAGACCCAGTACTTC | CATSDSSPGVWETQYF
TRBJ1-2 | TRBV6-1 | TRBD1 | many | TGTGCCAGCAGCCCAAAGGGGGCGGCTCGGTATGGCTACACCTTC | CASSPKGAARYGYTF
TRBJ2-3 | TRBV12-3/TRBV12-4 | . | many | TGTGCCAGCAGGTCCCCGGGAGAGCAGTATTTT | CASRSPGEQYF
TRBJ1-1 | TRBV19 | . | few | TGTGCCAGTAGGCGAGCCGCATTGGGGGGCACTGAAGCTTTCTTT | CASRRAALGGTEAFF
TRBJ1-2 | TRBV29-1 | . | . | TGCAGCGTTGCTGCGGGGGACTATGGCTACACCTTC | CSVAAGDYGYTF
TRBJ2-1 | TRBV27 | TRBD1 | few | TGTGCCAGCAGTTTAGTCGGTGGGACAGGGTCTCCTGAGCAGTTCTTC | CASSLVGGTGSPEQFF
TRBJ1-1 | TRBV29-1 | . | many | TGCAGCGCTCGACAGGTCCTGAACACTGAAGCTTTCTTT | CSARQVLNTEAFF
TRBJ2-7 | TRBV20-1 | . | few | TGCAGTGCTTCTTACGGATCCTACGAGCAGTACTTC | CSASYGSYEQYF
TRBJ1-4 | TRBV5-6 | . | few | TGTGCCAGCAGACGTACAGGTTACGAAAAACTGTTTTTT | CASRRTGYEKLFF
TRBJ2-1 | TRBV10-3 | TRBD1 | few | TGTGCCATCAGCAGGTCCGGGACAGGGGAGGATGAGCAGTTCTTC | CAISRSGTGEDEQFF
TRBJ2-1 | TRBV29-1 | . | . | TGCAGCGTTCACTCCTACAATGAGCAGTTCTTC | CSVHSYNEQFF
TRBJ1-6 | TRBV6-5 | . | . | TGTGCCAGCAGTTACGAAGGGGGAAGGGGAAATTCACCCCTCCACTTT | CASSYEGGRGNSPLHF
TRBJ1-1 | TRBV20-1 | TRBD1 | . | TGCAGTGCTAGAGATCCCGGACAGGGGCGACCCTCGAACACTGAAGCTTTCTTT | CSARDPGQGRPSNTEAFF
TRBJ1-6 | TRBV12-3/TRBV12-4 | . | . | TGTGCCAGCAGTTCTATGGGGGAGGGGGCCCTCCACTTT | CASSSMGEGALHF
TRBJ2-1 | TRBV20-1 | TRBD1 | many | TGCAGTGCTTCCGACAGGGGGAGTCAATGGGAGCAGTTCTTC | CSASDRGSQWEQFF
TRBJ2-1 | TRBV27 | . | . | TGTGCCAGCAGTGGCGGGGAAGGGGGCTACAATGAGCAGTTCTTC | CASSGGEGGYNEQFF
TRBJ2-7 | TRBV12-3/TRBV12-4 | . | many | TGTGCCAGCAGTTTATCGAGCCCCTCCTACGAGCAGTACTTC | CASSLSSPSYEQYF
TRBJ1-5 | TRBV10-3 | . | . | TGTGCCATCGGCCAAGAGGACAATCAGCCCCAGCATTTT | CAIGQEDNQPQHF
TRBJ2-1 | TRBV13 | . | few | TGTGCCAGCAGCACGGCCCCGTGGGGCGCACGTCCCAATGAGCAGTTCTTC | CASSTAPWGARPNEQFF
TRBJ1-2 | TRBV30 | TRBD1 | . | TGTGCCTGGAGTGTACCCGGGACAGGGACCGGCTACACCTTC | CAWSVPGTGTGYTF
TRBJ2-1 | TRBV6-2/TRBV6-3 | TRBD2 | . | TGTGCCAGCAGTTACTTCGGGGGGGCCGGTTACAATGAGCAGTTCTTC | CASSYFGGAGYNEQFF
TRBJ2-2 | TRBV6-2/TRBV6-3 | TRBD1 | few | TGTGCCAGCAGTCAACCGGGACAGGGGGCGTCCGGGGAGCTGTTTTTT | CASSQPGQGASGELFF
TRBJ2-7 | TRBV12-3/TRBV12-4 | . | once | TGTGCCAGCACCTTGACAGAGGGGGACTACGAGCAGTACTTC | CASTLTEGDYEQYF
TRBJ2-7 | TRBV7-8 | TRBD1 | . | TGTGCCAGCAGCCTTAAGGGTGGGGGGGGACAGGGGCTCATGCACTACGAGCAGTACTTC | CASSLKGGGGQGLMHYEQYF
TRBJ1-2 | TRBV12-3/TRBV12-4 | TRBD1 | few | TGTGCCAGCAGTCTTACAGGGGGCAGCGGCTATGGCTACACCTTC | CASSLTGGSGYGYTF
TRBJ2-4 | TRBV11-2 | . | few | TGTGCCAGCAGTTCCGGGACGGTAAACATTCAGTACTTC | CASSSGTVNIQYF
TRBJ2-1 | TRBV6-1 | TRBD2 | few | TGTGCCAGCATCGAGACGGGGGGCTCCTACAATGAGCAGTTCTTC | CASIETGGSYNEQFF
TRBJ2-3 | TRBV29-1 | . | many | TGCAGCGTTGAGCCTACAGATACGCAGTATTTT | CSVEPTDTQYF
TRBJ2-1 | TRBV7-2 | . | . | TGTGCCAGCAGCAAAAGGGTTGGAGACAATGAGCAGTTCTTC | CASSKRVGDNEQFF
TRBJ2-1 | TRBV20-1 | TRBD2 | many | TGCAGTGCTAGAGGTGGGACTAGCGGGGGCTACAATGAGCAGTTCTTC | CSARGGTSGGYNEQFF
TRBJ2-7 | TRBV27 | TRBD2 | . | TGTGCCAGCAGTTTGGAGGGGACTAGCAGTCTCTACGAGCAGTACTTC | CASSLEGTSSLYEQYF
TRBJ2-2 | TRBV7-9 | . | many | TGTGCCAGCAGGAATAGCGGAGGGGTCGGGGAGCTGTTTTTT | CASRNSGGVGELFF
TRBJ2-5 | TRBV7-9 | TRBD2 | . | TGTGCCAGCAGCTTCGGCGTGGGGGGTAGCGGGGAGACCCAGTACTTC | CASSFGVGGSGETQYF
TRBJ1-2 | TRBV2 | TRBD1 | few | TGTGCCAGCGCCCGTGACGCTTACAGGGGTGACTATGGCTACACCTTC | CASARDAYRGDYGYTF
TRBJ2-5 | TRBV6-6 | . | . | TGTGCCAGCAGTTATGCCCGGGAGACCCAGTACTTC | CASSYARETQYF
TRBJ2-5 | TRBV12-3/TRBV12-4 | . | many | TGTGCCAGCAGTTTCTCCGGGGCCCAAGAGACCCAGTACTTC | CASSFSGAQETQYF
TRBJ2-5 | TRBV20-1 | TRBD2 | few | TGCAGTGGCCTACTAGCGGGGCGCCAAGAGACCCAGTACTTC | CSGLLAGRQETQYF
TRBJ2-4 | TRBV20-1 | TRBD1 | . | TGCAGTGCTAGGACAGGGGGTCTGAACATTCAGTACTTC | CSARTGGLNIQYF
TRBJ1-5 | TRBV6-5 | . | . | TGTGCCAGCAGTTACTCGGGACACGTGGATCAGCCCCAGCATTTT | CASSYSGHVDQPQHF
TRBJ1-1 | TRBV20-1 | . | . | TGCAGTGCTAGAGATCTGGCGGGGTTTACTGAAGCTTTCTTT | CSARDLAGFTEAFF
TRBJ2-5 | TRBV20-1 | . | . | TGCAGTGCTAGAGAGGGAGGAGGAGGCCAAGAGACCCAGTACTTC | CSAREGGGGQETQYF
TRBJ2-3 | TRBV21-1 | . | few | TGTGCCAGCAGGGCTAGCGGGGGGCCTAGCACAGATACGCAGTATTTT | CASRASGGPSTDTQYF
TRBJ2-1 | TRBV5-1 | TRBD2 | . | TGCGCCAGCAATGGCGGGGGGACGGGGTACAATGAGCAGTTCTTC | CASNGGGTGYNEQFF